These 27 T cell receptor beta chains came from one sample sequenced in a study of blood T cell repertoires in COVID-19. The data were produced by immunoSEQ multiplex PCR, yet TCRdb's version contains in-frame clones alone and is incomplete. Of roughly 49,000 clones in the sample, roughly nine tenths are singletons; the top ten hold roughly 10%. The sequencing input was peripheral blood. These receptors came from an elderly woman with acute or convalescent COVID-19.

The chain employs TRBV3-1 (or the pseudogene TRBV3-2) and TRBJ1-1; weak D call: TRBD1 (6 bases). Germline V gene lookup returns CDR1 LGHDT and CDR2 YNNKEL (reference sequence). The CDR3 is 16 amino acids. Between the trimmed V and J ends, which lost 1 base and 6 bases, there was a span of 18 bases. CDR3 protein: CASSQGGGGPHAEAFF. CDR3 DNA sequence: TGTGCCAGCAGCCAAGGGGGAGGGGGGCCCCATGCTGAAGCTTTCTTT.

This rearrangement joins TRBV7-2 to TRBJ2-7; 12 bases fit TRBD2. The CDR3 has 18 amino acids. Germline CDR1 SGHTA, CDR2 FQGNSA. Losses at the gene ends were 1 base for V and 5 bases for J; bases not matched to a gene: 12. CDR3 nucleotide sequence: TGTGCCAGCAGCTTAGAGGCTAGCGGGAGGGCCGACTTCAACGAGCAGTACTTC. Translation: CASSLEASGRADFNEQYF. The complete variable domain, with remaining parts taken from reference TRBV7-2 and TRBJ2-7, reads GAGVSQSPSNKVTEKGKDVELRCDPISGHTALYWYRQSLGQGLEFLIYFQGNSAPDKSGLPSDRFSAERTGGSVSTLTIQRTQQEDSAVYLCASSLEASGRADFNEQYFGPGTRLTVT.

The chain links TRBV24-1 to TRBJ2-1; D perhaps matches TRBD2 (6 bases). V was clipped by 3 bases and J by 10 bases, with 21 bases between them. Germline CDR1 and CDR2: KGHDR and SFDVKD. The CDR3 is made up of 16 amino acids. The CDR3 DNA reads as TGTGCCACCAGTGATCCAAGCCGCGGGGCGATCGGGGAGCAGTTCTTC. It specifies CATSDPSRGAIGEQFF.

J is TRBJ2-7 and V is TRBV30; 7 nucleotides line up with TRBD2. The CDR3 sequence is 14 residues long. The trim removed 1 base at V and 2 bases at J, leaving 5 bases unmatched. Germline V gene lookup returns CDR1 GTSNPN and CDR2 SVGIG (reference sequence). CDR3 DNA sequence: TGTGCCTGGAGTGCACTAGCGCTCACCTACGAGCAGTACTTC. This gives the protein CAWSALALTYEQYF.

The CDR3 sequence: CASSAGQEAGELFF. The CDR3 DNA is TGCGCCAGCAGCGCCGGACAAGAGGCCGGGGAGCTGTTTTTT. The chain recombines TRBV5-1 with TRBJ2-2; perhaps TRBD1 as D (5 bases). Germline V lookup: CDR1 SGHRS, CDR2 YFSETQ. V gave up 4 bases and J gave up 6 bases, with 13 bases separating them. The CDR3 covers 14 residues.

The CDR3 region has the DNA TGTGCCAGCAGCTCGGGAGTCTATAGCAATCAGCCCCAGCATTTT. As protein: CASSSGVYSNQPQHF. This rearrangement joins TRBV5-8 to TRBJ1-5; D not certain. The CDR3 runs 15 residues. Between the trimmed V and J ends, which lost 3 bases and 0 bases, there was a span of 10 bases. Germline CDR1 and CDR2: SGHTS and YDEGEE.

This rearrangement joins TRBV5-4 to TRBJ2-3; 13 positions match TRBD2. Trimming removed 1 base from V and 2 bases from J; junction bases left unmatched: 4. The germline V gene encodes CDR1 SGHNT and CDR2 YYREEE (reference sequence). This CDR3 is built from 17 residues. CDR3 nucleotide sequence: TGTGCCAGCAGCTTGAGACTAGCGGGAGGCTACACAGATACGCAGTATTTT. Its translation is CASSLRLAGGYTDTQYF.

This clone was seen only once. The chain employs TRBV19 and TRBJ2-7; weak D call: TRBD2 (5 bases). Germline values: CDR1 LNHDA, CDR2 SQIVND (reference sequence). This CDR3 is 15 amino acids long. The V and J ends lost 5 bases and 7 bases respectively, with 21 bases between them. CDR3 coding DNA: TGTGCCAGTAGTCCCCTACAGACCGGCACGGGGGAGCAGTACTTC. Protein sequence: CASSPLQTGTGEQYF.

The chain employs TRBV2 and TRBJ1-5; no clear D gene. The CDR3 runs 14 residues. Germline CDR1 is SNHLY and CDR2 is FYNNEI. Trimming stripped 6 bases from V and 7 bases from J, with 16 bases between. The CDR3 region is CASSPGSGGQPQHF. The DNA for the CDR3 is TGTGCCAGCAGCCCAGGTAGCGGTGGACAGCCCCAGCATTTT. The entire variable domain, with the rest obtained from reference TRBV2 and TRBJ1-5, is as follows: EPEVTQTPSHQVTQMGQEVILRCVPISNHLYFYWYRQILGQKVEFLVSFYNNEISEKSEIFDDQFSVERPDGSNFTLKIRSTKLEDSAMYFCASSPGSGGQPQHFGDGTRLSIL.

The rearrangement joins TRBV5-4 to TRBJ2-2; tentative D call: TRBD2 (5 bases). There are 15 residues in the CDR3. Germline loops: CDR1 SGHNT, CDR2 YYREEE (reference sequence). Deletions cut 4 bases from V and 2 bases from J, with 12 bases between. CDR3 residues: CASSPMDSNTGELFF. In DNA form, the CDR3 reads TGTGCCAGCAGCCCCATGGACTCTAACACCGGGGAGCTGTTTTTT.

This chain links TRBV19 with TRBJ2-7; perhaps TRBD2 as D (5 bases). Germline V gene lookup returns CDR1 LNHDA and CDR2 SQIVND (reference sequence). Trimming left V 7 bases short and J 2 bases short, with 18 bases between. The CDR3 contains 15 residues. The CDR3 bases are TGTGCCAGTAAAGGGAGTGCGGACGCTCCCTACGAGCAGTACTTC. Translating it yields CASKGSADAPYEQYF.

This clone has more than one count but fewer than ten. V usage is TRBV7-9 and J usage is TRBJ2-2; possibly TRBD1 for D (6 bases). Trimming shortened V by 3 bases and J by 0 bases, and 8 bases separated the two germline ends. The CDR3 covers 15 residues. From germline, CDR1 is SEHNR and CDR2 FQNEAQ (reference sequence). CDR3: CASSFSGANTGELFF. The CDR3, as DNA: TGTGCCAGCAGCTTTTCAGGGGCGAACACCGGGGAGCTGTTTTTT.

The rearrangement joins TRBV30 to TRBJ2-7; no firm D call. V lost 0 bases, J lost 2 bases, and 5 bases lay in between. Germline loops: CDR1 GTSNPN, CDR2 SVGIG (reference sequence). This CDR3 contains 12 residues. The CDR3 nucleotides are TGTGCCTGGAGTGTAGCCCCCTACGAGCAGTACTTC. Translated, it gives CAWSVAPYEQYF.

The rearrangement links TRBV4-3 to TRBJ2-2, with unresolved D. From germline, CDR1 is LGHNA and CDR2 YSLEER. The length of the CDR3 is 18 residues. The V end lost 1 base, the J end lost 1 base, and 16 bases lay between the germline ends. CDR3 in amino acids: CASSQVFSGSRNTGELFF. CDR3 DNA sequence: TGCGCCAGCAGCCAAGTTTTCTCCGGGTCAAGGAACACCGGGGAGCTGTTTTTT.

In this sample, this clone turned up once. The chain is built from TRBV5-1 and TRBJ1-1; a weak D match, TRBD1 (5 bases). Germline V gene lookup returns CDR1 SGHRS and CDR2 YFSETQ. Trimming cost V 4 bases and J 3 bases, with 10 bases left between them. The CDR3 covers 13 residues. As DNA, the CDR3 is TGCGCCAGCAGCGAAGGGGCCGACACTGAAGCTTTCTTT. Encoded protein: CASSEGADTEAFF.

The chain has TRBV7-2 and TRBJ2-7; a possible D gene is TRBD2 (5 bases). V lost 5 bases and J 7 bases, leaving 12 bases between the germline ends. The CDR3 sequence is 12 residues long. In germline, CDR1 is SGHTA, CDR2 FQGNSA. CDR3 in amino acids: CASSAPGGEQYF. In DNA form, the CDR3 reads TGTGCCAGCAGCGCGCCCGGCGGGGAGCAGTACTTC.

The genes are TRBV30 and TRBJ2-3; TRBD1 matches at 9 bases. V lost 2 bases and J lost 3; bases outside the gene matches: 6. CDR1 is GTSNPN, CDR2 SVGIG, per germline (reference sequence). This CDR3 comprises 15 residues. CDR3 nucleotides: TGTGCCTGGAGTCCGACAGGGGGAATTACAGATACGCAGTATTTT. This codes for CAWSPTGGITDTQYF.

This sequence joins TRBV7-6 and TRBJ1-1, with D unresolved. This CDR3 has 15 amino acids. The germline V gene has CDR1 SGHVS and CDR2 FNYEAQ. Deletions cut 5 bases from V and 1 base from J, with 14 bases between. CDR3 sequence: CASSGAPRGNTEAFF. The CDR3 bases are TGTGCCAGCAGCGGAGCCCCTCGTGGGAACACTGAAGCTTTCTTT.

The CDR3 DNA is TGTGCCAGCAGGGTGGGAGGGTATGGCTACACCTTC. Translating gives CASRVGGYGYTF. This rearrangement joins TRBV2 to TRBJ1-2; D unclear. The CDR3 consists of 12 residues. Trimming removed 6 bases at V and 5 bases at J, with 10 bases between. The germline CDR1 and CDR2 sequences are SNHLY and FYNNEI.

This clone was recorded once. The V gene is TRBV6-5, the J gene TRBJ2-7; D is possibly TRBD2 (5 bases). CDR1 MNHEY and CDR2 SVGAGI come from the germline V gene. CDR3 length: 13 residues. V gave up 6 bases and J gave up 3 bases, with 12 bases separating them. The CDR3 coding sequence is TGTGCCAGCAGGGGAGCGGACCTCTACGAGCAGTACTTC. It translates to CASRGADLYEQYF.

This clone was seen just once. The genes are TRBV7-2 and TRBJ2-1; a weak D match, TRBD1 (6 bases). Trimming cost V 2 bases and J 8 bases, with 19 bases left between them. CDR1 SGHTA and CDR2 FQGNSA come from the germline V gene. This CDR3 has 16 amino acids. The CDR3 DNA reads as TGTGCCAGCAGCTTAAGTCCAGGGGTATTGGCGGATGAGCAGTTCTTC. As protein: CASSLSPGVLADEQFF.

The rearrangement uses TRBV6-1 and TRBJ2-6, with D perhaps TRBD2 (6 bases). The CDR3 covers 17 residues. The V end was cut by 2 bases, the J end by 10 bases, with 21 bases between. The germline V gene has CDR1 MNHNS and CDR2 SASEGT. For the CDR3, the DNA is TGTGCCAGCAGTGAACCCCACCGGTTTGGGGGGAGGAACGTCCTGACTTTC. As protein: CASSEPHRFGGRNVLTF.

The chain recombines TRBV27 with TRBJ2-5; a weak D match, TRBD2 (5 bases). There are 13 residues in the CDR3. V was clipped by 8 bases and J by 2 bases, with 12 bases between them. CDR1 and CDR2 (germline): MNHEY, SMNVEV (reference sequence). The CDR3 sequence: CASARPGQETQYF. CDR3 in DNA: TGTGCCAGCGCAAGGCCGGGGCAAGAGACCCAGTACTTC.

This chain connects TRBV4-3 to TRBJ2-7; 9 bases match TRBD1. CDR1 and CDR2 (germline): LGHNA, YSLEER. J was trimmed by 2 bases and V by 1 base; bases with no gene match: 3. The CDR3 loop spans 15 amino acids. In DNA form, the CDR3 reads TGCGCCAGCAGCCAAGCAGGGACAGGGACCTACGAGCAGTACTTC. It is translated as CASSQAGTGTYEQYF.

This chain joins TRBV6-5 and TRBJ2-7; 9 nucleotides align to TRBD1. The germline gives CDR1 MNHEY, CDR2 SVGAGI. The CDR3 is 13 amino acids. J gave up 4 bases and V 10 bases, and 8 bases lay outside the gene matches. The CDR3 DNA is TGTGCCACCCGAGGGACAGGGCTTTACGAGCAGTACTTC. Amino acid sequence: CATRGTGLYEQYF.

V usage is TRBV24-1 and J usage is TRBJ2-1; 9 bases map to TRBD2. V trimming: 3 bases; J trimming: 8 bases; junction bases outside the gene matches: 7. The CDR3 has 15 amino acids. Germline CDR1 and CDR2: KGHDR and SFDVKD. CDR3 sequence: CATSDPGLAFDEQFF. CDR3 nucleotide sequence: TGTGCCACCAGTGATCCGGGACTAGCTTTCGATGAGCAGTTCTTC.

This chain joins TRBV4-2 and TRBJ2-1, with D possibly being TRBD1 (6 bases). This CDR3 contains 15 residues. Trimming removed 0 bases from V and 3 bases from J, with 9 bases in between. From germline, CDR1 is LGHNA and CDR2 YNFKEQ. In DNA, the CDR3 is TGTGCCAGCAGCCAAGAGGGCAGGGGCTACAATGAGCAGTTCTTC. Its protein is CASSQEGRGYNEQFF.